This T cell receptor beta chain was sequenced for a study of radiotherapy plus CTLA-4 blockade in lung cancer. V was clipped by 1 base and J by 8 bases, with 9 bases between them. Germline CDR1 SGHRS, CDR2 YFSETQ. This CDR3 contains 12 residues. This clone was detected only once. Profiled with immunoSEQ multiplex PCR; TCRdb holds only in-frame clones, not every one. The table includes roughly 88,000 clones, 83% detected once. The chain carries TRBV5-1 and TRBJ1-1; D might be TRBD1 (5 bases). The sample consisted of peripheral blood, taken from a patient treated with radiotherapy plus ipilimumab. The receptor was isolated from a human donor with non-small cell lung cancer who had stable disease on radiotherapy plus ipilimumab. CDR3 amino acids: CASSLSGDEAFF. The DNA for the CDR3 is TGCGCCAGCAGCTTGTCCGGGGACGAAGCTTTCTTT.